A single T cell receptor (beta chain) is shown here with its context. Germline CDR1 SGHNT, CDR2 YYREEE (reference sequence). V was pared by 3 bases and J by 3 bases, with 4 bases of the junction left unmatched. This CDR3 comprises 16 residues. These data are taken from a study of blood T cell repertoires in COVID-19. Whole-study context: T cells, B-cell-depleted T cells, or PBMCs provided the cDNA or gDNA that served as material.

Methods used by the authors: Amplifying reference gene primers gave estimates of nucleated cell counts. The data were produced by immunoSEQ multiplex PCR, yet TCRdb's version contains in-frame clones alone and is incomplete. The V and J calls and clone size were taken over from that table, and D and trimming were inferred from the DNA. The profile covers around 120,000 clones, with around 89% appearing a single time and 1.5% to 1.9% taken by the ten largest. Sequences were obtained from peripheral blood. This TCR derives from a human donor in a cohort sampled during active COVID-19. The chain uses TRBV5-4 and TRBJ2-2; 11 bases are a match to TRBD2. The CDR3 here is CASSSRGLADTGELFF. CDR3 DNA: TGTGCCAGCAGCTCTCGGGGACTAGCGGACACCGGGGAGCTGTTTTTT.